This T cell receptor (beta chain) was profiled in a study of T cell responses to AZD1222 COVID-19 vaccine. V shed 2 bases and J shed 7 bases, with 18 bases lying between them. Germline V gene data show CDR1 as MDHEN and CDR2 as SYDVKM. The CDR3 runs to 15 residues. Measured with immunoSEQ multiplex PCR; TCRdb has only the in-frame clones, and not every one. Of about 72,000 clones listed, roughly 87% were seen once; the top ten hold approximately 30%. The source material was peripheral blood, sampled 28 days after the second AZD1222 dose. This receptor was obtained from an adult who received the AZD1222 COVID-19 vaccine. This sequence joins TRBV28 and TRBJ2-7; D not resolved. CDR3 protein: CASSLKGWVSEEQYF. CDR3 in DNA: TGTGCCAGCAGTTTAAAGGGATGGGTATCAGAAGAGCAGTACTTC.